These 5 T cell receptor beta chains originate from one sample sequenced in a study of T cells after somatic rescue of genetic block. The method was immunoSEQ multiplex PCR; TCRdb's version includes in-frame clones alone and lacks a portion of them. The data show about 110,000 clones, over 80% seen once. Specimen: peripheral blood mononuclear cells (PBMCs). All receptors derive from a woman aged 18-29 years.

V and J are TRBV4-1 and TRBJ1-1; 10 bases fit TRBD1. CDR3 length: 17 amino acids. Germline V CDR1 and CDR2: MGHRA, YSYEKL. With V trimmed by 4 bases and J by 0 bases, 8 bases remained unmatched. Written as DNA, the CDR3 is TGCGCCAGCAGCCGATTCCCCGGGACAGGGGTGAACACTGAAGCTTTCTTT. Translation: CASSRFPGTGVNTEAFF.

This chain uses TRBV9 with TRBJ1-4; the D is unclear. V lost 0 bases to trimming and J lost 7 bases, with 13 bases between them. This CDR3 region has 15 residues. Germline CDR1 reads SGDLS; CDR2 reads YYNGEE. The DNA of the CDR3 is TGTGCCAGCAGCGTAGGAGGCTTATTAACTGAAAAACTGTTTTTT. It codes for CASSVGGLLTEKLFF.

The genes are TRBV28 and TRBJ2-3; D is undetermined. CDR1 and CDR2 (germline): MDHEN, SYDVKM. V lost 6 bases, J lost 0 bases, and 7 bases lay in between. This CDR3 is 13 amino acids long. In nucleotides, the CDR3 is TGTGCCAGCAGCCCTCCCAGCACAGATACGCAGTATTTT. It is translated as CASSPPSTDTQYF.

J is TRBJ2-2 and V is TRBV4-2; D possibly corresponds to TRBD2 (5 bases). Germline CDR1 LGHNA, CDR2 YNFKEQ. V gave up 4 bases and J gave up 5 bases, with 17 bases separating them. The CDR3 loop spans 16 amino acids. The CDR3 protein is CASSLGRLPGTGELFF. The CDR3 DNA sequence: TGTGCCAGCAGCCTTGGACGGCTGCCGGGGACCGGGGAGCTGTTTTTT.

This clone appeared a single time. The chain uses TRBV19 and TRBJ1-1, with D possibly matching TRBD1 (6 bases). Germline V lookup: CDR1 LNHDA, CDR2 SQIVND (reference sequence). V gave up 4 bases and J gave up 0 bases, with 18 bases separating them. CDR3 length equals 17 residues. The CDR3 here is CASSTTSGQTLNTEAFF. CDR3 DNA: TGTGCCAGTAGTACTACCTCCGGACAGACCCTGAACACTGAAGCTTTCTTT.